These T cell receptor beta chains were read from a single sample in a study of spatial heterogeneity in lung cancer. TCRdb analysed the 5' RACE reads with MiXCR anew, one entry per CDR3 protein. Here the sample spans about 2,800 distinct CDR3 sequences, around 50% being singletons. The material sequenced was lung tumor tissue, taken at surgery. The receptors were sampled from a male donor with early-stage non-small cell lung cancer. Both conserved end residues are part of each CDR3. Fields, in order: clone size, V gene, D gene, CDR3 length, J gene, CDR3 protein, CDR3 DNA. A D gene is named only where the DNA matches it firmly. Clone size is stated in some rows and not others, as once, few, many or a class when expanded.

size: medium-sized; V: TRBV28; D: -; length: 14; J: TRBJ2-1; CDR3: CASTLLGEDNEQFF; DNA: TGTGCCAGCACCCTGCTTGGGGAGGACAATGAGCAGTTCTTC
size: -; V: TRBV28; D: -; length: 12; J: TRBJ2-1; CDR3: CASSVVGGEQFF; DNA: TGTGCCAGCAGTGTCGTGGGTGGAGAGCAGTTCTTC
size: -; V: TRBV3-1; D: -; length: 15; J: TRBJ2-5; CDR3: CASSLEELTQETQYF; DNA: TGTGCCAGCAGCCTCGAGGAGTTGACACAAGAGACCCAGTACTTC
size: -; V: TRBV6-2/TRBV6-3; D: -; length: 16; J: TRBJ1-6; CDR3: CASSYSGTSYNSPLHF; DNA: TGTGCCAGCAGTTACTCGGGCACCTCCTATAATTCACCCCTCCACTTT
size: medium-sized; V: TRBV7-9; D: -; length: 15; J: TRBJ1-1; CDR3: CASSPTLAGYTEAFF; DNA: TGTGCCAGCAGCCCGACCCTAGCGGGATACACTGAAGCTTTCTTT
size: few; V: TRBV28; D: TRBD1; length: 14; J: TRBJ1-1; CDR3: CASTIDRVTTEAFF; DNA: TGTGCCAGCACCATAGACAGGGTGACCACTGAAGCTTTCTTT
size: -; V: TRBV4-1; D: -; length: 17; J: TRBJ1-1; CDR3: CASSQGRLGLGDTEAFF; DNA: TGCGCCAGCAGCCAAGGACGGCTGGGGTTGGGAGACACTGAAGCTTTCTTT
size: -; V: TRBV20-1; D: TRBD1; length: 15; J: TRBJ2-2; CDR3: CSARDRATNTGELFF; DNA: TGCAGTGCTAGGGACAGGGCCACGAACACCGGGGAGCTGTTTTTT
size: few; V: TRBV4-1; D: TRBD2; length: 18; J: TRBJ2-3; CDR3: CASSQEGASGSAQNTQYF; DNA: TGCGCCAGCAGCCAAGAGGGGGCTAGCGGGAGCGCGCAAAATACGCAGTATTTT
size: -; V: TRBV28; D: -; length: 11; J: TRBJ2-5; CDR3: CASSLGETQYF; DNA: TGTGCCAGCAGTCTGGGGGAGACCCAGTACTTC
size: -; V: TRBV7-3; D: -; length: 13; J: TRBJ1-2; CDR3: CASSLSSDYGYTF; DNA: TGTGCCAGCAGCTTAAGTTCCGACTATGGCTACACCTTC
size: -; V: TRBV20-1; D: -; length: 15; J: TRBJ2-3; CDR3: CSATPPDPNADTQYF; DNA: TGCAGTGCTACCCCCCCGGACCCAAACGCGGATACGCAGTATTTT
size: -; V: TRBV5-5; D: -; length: 15; J: TRBJ2-3; CDR3: CASSLAGVFTDTQYF; DNA: TGTGCCAGCAGCTTGGCAGGGGTTTTCACAGATACGCAGTATTTT
size: -; V: TRBV10-3; D: TRBD2; length: 15; J: TRBJ2-1; CDR3: CAISEGLAGGLPQFF; DNA: TGTGCCATCAGTGAAGGTTTAGCGGGAGGGCTCCCCCAGTTCTTC
size: -; V: TRBV5-1; D: -; length: 16; J: TRBJ1-3; CDR3: CASSLAGMASGNTIYF; DNA: TGCGCCAGCAGCTTGGCCGGAATGGCCTCTGGAAACACCATATATTTT
size: large; V: TRBV6-1; D: TRBD2; length: 17; J: TRBJ2-5; CDR3: CASSGGLAGRIQETQYF; DNA: TGTGCCAGCAGTGGCGGACTAGCGGGACGAATTCAAGAGACCCAGTACTTC
size: few; V: TRBV29-1; D: TRBD1; length: 14; J: TRBJ1-5; CDR3: CSVVLGQGDQPQHF; DNA: TGCAGCGTTGTCTTGGGACAGGGGGATCAGCCCCAGCATTTT
size: -; V: TRBV28; D: TRBD2; length: 15; J: TRBJ2-7; CDR3: CASSSRTSVTYEQYF; DNA: TGTGCCAGCAGTTCCCGGACTAGCGTCACCTACGAGCAGTACTTC
size: few; V: TRBV28; D: TRBD1; length: 13; J: TRBJ2-7; CDR3: CASIRDRDHEQYF; DNA: TGTGCCAGCATTAGGGACAGGGACCACGAGCAGTACTTC
size: -; V: TRBV2; D: TRBD1; length: 14; J: TRBJ1-6; CDR3: CATFRQGPNSPLHF; DNA: TGTGCCACCTTTCGACAGGGCCCTAATTCACCCCTCCACTTT
size: -; V: TRBV12-5; D: TRBD2; length: 14; J: TRBJ2-7; CDR3: CASEVISGGYEQYF; DNA: TGTGCTAGCGAAGTAATTAGCGGGGGTTACGAGCAGTACTTC
size: medium-sized; V: TRBV7-2; D: -; length: 17; J: TRBJ1-1; CDR3: CASSFRWDESSRTEAFF; DNA: TGTGCCAGCAGCTTTCGCTGGGACGAGTCTTCTAGGACTGAAGCTTTCTTT
size: -; V: TRBV7-7; D: -; length: 15; J: TRBJ2-5; CDR3: CASSLGGATQETQYF; DNA: TGTGCTAGCAGCTTAGGCGGGGCAACCCAAGAGACCCAGTACTTC
size: -; V: TRBV3-1; D: TRBD1; length: 13; J: TRBJ1-2; CDR3: CASSQTTGDGYTF; DNA: TGTGCCAGCAGCCAAACGACAGGGGACGGCTACACCTTC
size: -; V: TRBV4-2; D: -; length: 15; J: TRBJ1-2; CDR3: CASSQEGGPNYGYTF; DNA: TGTGCCAGCAGCCAAGAAGGGGGTCCTAACTATGGCTACACCTTC
size: -; V: TRBV6-5; D: TRBD2; length: 17; J: TRBJ2-7; CDR3: CASSYRFSERGAYEQYF; DNA: TGTGCCAGCAGTTACCGGTTTAGCGAGCGGGGGGCCTACGAGCAGTACTTC
size: -; V: TRBV4-1; D: -; length: 16; J: TRBJ2-1; CDR3: CASSQLDLTSYNEQFF; DNA: TGCGCCAGCAGCCAGCTAGATCTAACTTCCTACAATGAGCAGTTCTTC
size: -; V: TRBV5-4; D: -; length: 15; J: TRBJ2-3; CDR3: CASSLDRPGRDTQYF; DNA: TGTGCCAGCAGCTTAGACAGGCCGGGGAGAGATACGCAGTATTTT
size: -; V: TRBV20-1; D: TRBD1; length: 13; J: TRBJ1-2; CDR3: CSARVGTADGYTF; DNA: TGCAGTGCTAGGGTCGGGACAGCAGATGGCTACACCTTC
size: -; V: TRBV29-1; D: -; length: 13; J: TRBJ2-5; CDR3: CSVKGALQETQYF; DNA: TGCAGCGTCAAAGGGGCATTACAAGAGACCCAGTACTTC
size: many; V: TRBV7-2; D: -; length: 15; J: TRBJ2-2; CDR3: CASSRSAQETGELFF; DNA: TGTGCCAGCAGCCGGTCTGCCCAGGAGACCGGGGAGCTGTTTTTT
size: -; V: TRBV20-1; D: -; length: 15; J: TRBJ2-2; CDR3: CSASRGEGGTGELFF; DNA: TGCAGTGCTAGTCGCGGGGAAGGGGGTACCGGGGAGCTGTTTTTT
size: once; V: TRBV5-1; D: TRBD1; length: 15; J: TRBJ2-5; CDR3: CASSRTTGGEETQYF; DNA: TGCGCCAGCAGCCGTACCACAGGGGGCGAGGAGACCCAGTACTTC
size: -; V: TRBV20-1; D: TRBD2; length: 16; J: TRBJ2-7; CDR3: CSARKPLAGLAYEQYF; DNA: TGCAGTGCTAGAAAGCCTCTTGCGGGACTAGCCTACGAGCAGTACTTT
size: -; V: TRBV7-2; D: TRBD1; length: 15; J: TRBJ2-3; CDR3: CASSRTGGSADTQYF; DNA: TGTGCCAGCAGCAGGACAGGGGGCAGCGCAGATACGCAGTATTTT
size: -; V: TRBV4-3; D: -; length: 12; J: TRBJ1-2; CDR3: CASSQLNYGYTF; DNA: TGCGCCAGCAGCCAACTTAACTATGGCTACACCTTC
size: medium-sized; V: TRBV6-6; D: TRBD1; length: 15; J: TRBJ2-7; CDR3: CASSHRQGLSYEQYF; DNA: TGTGCCAGCAGTCATCGACAGGGGCTTTCCTACGAGCAGTACTTC
size: -; V: TRBV6-5; D: TRBD1; length: 17; J: TRBJ2-6; CDR3: CASSLSGGDFGANVLTF; DNA: TGTGCCAGCAGCCTTTCAGGGGGCGATTTTGGGGCCAACGTCCTGACTTTC
size: few; V: TRBV27; D: -; length: 11; J: TRBJ2-1; CDR3: CASSSNNEQFF; DNA: TGTGCCAGCAGTTCTAACAATGAGCAGTTCTTC
size: few; V: TRBV7-9; D: -; length: 12; J: TRBJ2-7; CDR3: CATAGLSYEQYF; DNA: TGTGCCACCGCGGGGCTGTCCTACGAGCAGTACTTC
size: -; V: TRBV7-8; D: TRBD2; length: 15; J: TRBJ2-1; CDR3: CASSLLAGAISEQFF; DNA: TGTGCCAGCAGCTTACTAGCGGGAGCGATTAGTGAGCAGTTCTTC
size: -; V: TRBV7-3; D: -; length: 13; J: TRBJ2-5; CDR3: CASSLNILETQYF; DNA: -
size: -; V: TRBV4-1; D: -; length: 13; J: TRBJ2-7; CDR3: CASSQEGSYEQYF; DNA: TGCGCCAGCAGCCAAGAGGGTTCCTACGAGCAGTACTTC
size: -; V: TRBV5-1; D: TRBD2; length: 15; J: TRBJ2-1; CDR3: CASSLGRAGGGEQFF; DNA: TGCGCCAGCAGCTTGGGCAGAGCGGGAGGAGGTGAGCAGTTCTTC
size: -; V: TRBV7-2; D: -; length: 12; J: TRBJ2-1; CDR3: CASSSLVDEQFF; DNA: TGTGCCAGCAGCTCCCTAGTAGATGAGCAGTTCTTC
size: -; V: TRBV5-6; D: TRBD2; length: 15; J: TRBJ2-3; CDR3: CASSPSGDPTDTQYF; DNA: TGTGCCAGCAGCCCGAGCGGGGACCCCACAGATACGCAGTATTTT
size: -; V: TRBV20-1; D: -; length: 13; J: TRBJ1-1; CDR3: CSAVPRGMERAFF; DNA: TGCAGTGCAGTACCACGAGGGATGGAGAGGGCTTTCTTT
size: few; V: TRBV4-3; D: -; length: 13; J: TRBJ2-3; CDR3: CASSQEGRGTQYF; DNA: TGCGCCAGCAGCCAAGAAGGGCGAGGTACGCAGTATTTT
size: few; V: TRBV7-2; D: -; length: 13; J: TRBJ2-7; CDR3: CASSLSAGSEQYF; DNA: TGTGCCAGCAGCTTATCCGCGGGATCCGAGCAGTACTTC
size: few; V: TRBV4-3; D: TRBD2; length: 17; J: TRBJ2-3; CDR3: CASSQVTSGRSTDTQYF; DNA: TGCGCCAGCAGCCAAGTTACCAGCGGGAGGTCGACAGATACGCAGTATTTT
size: few; V: TRBV10-3; D: -; length: 11; J: TRBJ2-7; CDR3: CAISESNEQYF; DNA: TGTGCCATCAGTGAGTCGAACGAGCAGTACTTC
size: -; V: TRBV28; D: TRBD2; length: 17; J: TRBJ2-1; CDR3: CASSSDRGGRRYNEQFF; DNA: TGTGCCAGCAGTTCCGACCGGGGCGGGAGACGGTACAATGAGCAGTTCTTC